One T cell receptor (beta chain) is described in this entry. Antigen: not known. Looked up from germline, CDR1 is SGHTS and CDR2 is YDEGEE. The germline V and J ends were trimmed by 4 bases and 2 bases, with 3 bases remaining between them. The length of the CDR3 is 12 residues. The PCR employed 60 Vbeta primers together with 13 Jbeta primers. Method: immunoSEQ multiplex PCR; TCRdb's copy keeps in-frame clones and lacks some. The sample consists of about 60,000 clones, roughly 78% of them appearing once. This entry comes from a study of cytomegalovirus exposure and HLA in healthy donors. The study, taken as a whole, reports: Many donors carried some public TCRs, although rarity characterized most TCR sequences.

The V call is TRBV5-8, the J call TRBJ2-2; D is unclear. The material sequenced was PBMCs. The sequence came from a woman under 40 in good health and CMV-seronegative. CDR3 sequence: CASSPNTGELFF. The CDR3, as DNA: TGTGCCAGCAGCCCTAACACCGGGGAGCTGTTTTTT.